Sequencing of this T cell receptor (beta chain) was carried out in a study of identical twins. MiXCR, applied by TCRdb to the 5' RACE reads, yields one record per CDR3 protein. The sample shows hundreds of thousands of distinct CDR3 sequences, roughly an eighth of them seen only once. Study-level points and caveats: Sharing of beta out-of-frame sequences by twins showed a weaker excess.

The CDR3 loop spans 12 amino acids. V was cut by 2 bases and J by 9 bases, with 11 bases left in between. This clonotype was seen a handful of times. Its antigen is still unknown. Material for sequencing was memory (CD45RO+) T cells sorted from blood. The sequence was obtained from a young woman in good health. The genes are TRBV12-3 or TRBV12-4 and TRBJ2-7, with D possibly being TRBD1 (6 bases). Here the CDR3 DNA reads TGTGCCAGCAGTTTAACTCGGACAGTGCAGTACTTC. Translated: CASSLTRTVQYF.